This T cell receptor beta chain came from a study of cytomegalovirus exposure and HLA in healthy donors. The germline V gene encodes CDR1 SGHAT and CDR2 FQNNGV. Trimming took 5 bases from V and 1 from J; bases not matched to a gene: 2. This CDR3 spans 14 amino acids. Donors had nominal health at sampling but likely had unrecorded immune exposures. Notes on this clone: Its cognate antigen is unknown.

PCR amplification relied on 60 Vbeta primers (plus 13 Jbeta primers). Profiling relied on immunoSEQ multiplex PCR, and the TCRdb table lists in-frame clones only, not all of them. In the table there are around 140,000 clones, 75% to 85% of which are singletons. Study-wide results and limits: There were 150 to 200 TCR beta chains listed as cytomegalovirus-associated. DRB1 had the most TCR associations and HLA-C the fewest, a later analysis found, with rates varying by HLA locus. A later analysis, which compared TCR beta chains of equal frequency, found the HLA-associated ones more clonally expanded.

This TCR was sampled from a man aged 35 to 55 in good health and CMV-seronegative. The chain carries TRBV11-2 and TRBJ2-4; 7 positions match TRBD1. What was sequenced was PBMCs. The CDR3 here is CASSLQGAKNIQYF. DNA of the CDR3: TGTGCCAGCAGCCTACAGGGGGCCAAAAACATTCAGTACTTC. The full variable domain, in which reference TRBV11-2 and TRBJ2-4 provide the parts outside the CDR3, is EAGVAQSPRYKIIEKRQSVAFWCNPISGHATLYWYQQILGQGPKLLIQFQNNGVVDDSQLPKDRFSAERLKGVDSTLKIQPAKLEDSAVYLCASSLQGAKNIQYFGAGTRLSVL.